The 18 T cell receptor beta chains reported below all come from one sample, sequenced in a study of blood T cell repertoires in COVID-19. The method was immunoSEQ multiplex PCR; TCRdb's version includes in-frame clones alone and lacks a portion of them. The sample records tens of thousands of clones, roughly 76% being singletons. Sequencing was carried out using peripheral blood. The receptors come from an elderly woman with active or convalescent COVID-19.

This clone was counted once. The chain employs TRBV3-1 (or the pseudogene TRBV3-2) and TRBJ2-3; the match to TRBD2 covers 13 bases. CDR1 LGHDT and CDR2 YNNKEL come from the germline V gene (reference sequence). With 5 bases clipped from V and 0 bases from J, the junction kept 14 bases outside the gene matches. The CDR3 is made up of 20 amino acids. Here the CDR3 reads CASSAKGGTSGVESTDTQYF. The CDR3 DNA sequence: TGTGCCAGCAGCGCCAAGGGGGGGACTAGCGGGGTAGAGAGCACAGATACGCAGTATTTT.

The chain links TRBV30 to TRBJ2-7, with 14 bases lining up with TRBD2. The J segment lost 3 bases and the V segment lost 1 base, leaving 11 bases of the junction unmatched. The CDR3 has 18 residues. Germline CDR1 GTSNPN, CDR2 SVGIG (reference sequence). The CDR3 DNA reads TGTGCCTGGAGTGGCGGGACTAGCGGGGGCCTCCCCCTCTACGAGCAGTACTTC. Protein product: CAWSGGTSGGLPLYEQYF.

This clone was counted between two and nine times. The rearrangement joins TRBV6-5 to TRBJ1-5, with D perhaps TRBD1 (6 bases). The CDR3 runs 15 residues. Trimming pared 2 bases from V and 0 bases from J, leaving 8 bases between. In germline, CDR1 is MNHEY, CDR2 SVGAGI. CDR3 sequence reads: CASSYGGASNQPQHF. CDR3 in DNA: TGTGCCAGCAGTTACGGGGGGGCTAGCAATCAGCCCCAGCATTTT.

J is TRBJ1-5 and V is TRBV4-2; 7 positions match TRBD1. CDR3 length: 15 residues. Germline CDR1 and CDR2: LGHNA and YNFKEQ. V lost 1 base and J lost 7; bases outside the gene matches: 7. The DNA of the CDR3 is TGTGCCAGCAGCCAAGGCGGGCAGGGGGGACAGCCCCAGCATTTT. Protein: CASSQGGQGGQPQHF.

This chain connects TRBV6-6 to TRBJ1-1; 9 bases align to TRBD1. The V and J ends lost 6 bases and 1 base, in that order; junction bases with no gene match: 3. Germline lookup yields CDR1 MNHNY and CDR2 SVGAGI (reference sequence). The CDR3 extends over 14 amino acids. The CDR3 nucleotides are TGTGCCAGCAGACTGGGACAGGGGAACACTGAAGCTTTCTTT. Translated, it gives CASRLGQGNTEAFF.

CDR3 region: CSVIPGEANYGYTF. The CDR3 region has the DNA TGCAGCGTGATTCCAGGGGAAGCTAACTATGGCTACACCTTC. The chain couples TRBV29-1 to TRBJ1-2, with D possibly TRBD1 on 6 matching bases. This CDR3 spans 14 amino acids. Germline lookup yields CDR1 SQVTM and CDR2 ANQGSEA. Trimming removed 6 bases from V and 0 bases from J, with 14 bases in between.

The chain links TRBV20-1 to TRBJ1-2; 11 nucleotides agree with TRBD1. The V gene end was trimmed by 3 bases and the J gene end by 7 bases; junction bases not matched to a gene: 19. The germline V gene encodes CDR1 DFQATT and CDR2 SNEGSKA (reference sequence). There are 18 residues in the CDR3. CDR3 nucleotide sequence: TGCAGTGCTAGTGGGGCTTGGGTTGGACAGGGGGCGGGTGGTGGCTACACCTTC. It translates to CSASGAWVGQGAGGGYTF.

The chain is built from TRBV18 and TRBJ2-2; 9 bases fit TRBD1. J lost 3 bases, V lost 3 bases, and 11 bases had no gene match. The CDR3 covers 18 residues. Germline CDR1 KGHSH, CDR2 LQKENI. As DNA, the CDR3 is TGTGCCAGCTCACCCCATTCCCCTGACAGGGGGGACACCGGGGAGCTGTTTTTT. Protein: CASSPHSPDRGDTGELFF.

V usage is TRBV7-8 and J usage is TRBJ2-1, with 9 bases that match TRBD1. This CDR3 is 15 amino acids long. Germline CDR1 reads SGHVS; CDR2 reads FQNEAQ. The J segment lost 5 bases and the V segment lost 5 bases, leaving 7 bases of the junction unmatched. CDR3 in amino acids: CASSERQGVDNEQFF. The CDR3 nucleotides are TGTGCCAGCAGCGAACGACAGGGGGTGGACAATGAGCAGTTCTTC.

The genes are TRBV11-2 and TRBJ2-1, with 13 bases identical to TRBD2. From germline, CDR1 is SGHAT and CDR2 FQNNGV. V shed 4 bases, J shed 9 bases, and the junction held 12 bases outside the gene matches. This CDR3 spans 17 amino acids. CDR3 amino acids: CASSSLLGLAGRGEQFF. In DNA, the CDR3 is TGTGCCAGCAGCTCTCTGCTGGGACTAGCGGGGAGGGGTGAGCAGTTCTTC.

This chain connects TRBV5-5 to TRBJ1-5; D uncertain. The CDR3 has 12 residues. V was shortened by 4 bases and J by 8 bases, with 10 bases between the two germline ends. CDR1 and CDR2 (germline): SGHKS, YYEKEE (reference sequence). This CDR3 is CASSLPPEPQHF. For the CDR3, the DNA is TGTGCCAGCAGCCTTCCCCCGGAGCCCCAGCATTTT.

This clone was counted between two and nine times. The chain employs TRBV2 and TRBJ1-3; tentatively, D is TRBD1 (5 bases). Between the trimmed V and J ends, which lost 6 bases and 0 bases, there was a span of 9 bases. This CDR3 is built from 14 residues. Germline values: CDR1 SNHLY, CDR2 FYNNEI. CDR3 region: CASRTANSGNTIYF. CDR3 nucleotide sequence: TGTGCCAGCAGGACAGCAAACTCTGGAAACACCATATATTTT.

The CDR3 region is CASSQDFTQGHYGYTF. CDR3 nucleotides: TGCGCCAGCAGCCAAGATTTTACCCAGGGCCACTATGGCTACACCTTC. The rearrangement links TRBV4-3 to TRBJ1-2; tentatively, D is TRBD1 (5 bases). V lost 0 bases to trimming and J lost 3 bases, with 14 bases between them. This CDR3 has 16 residues. Looked up from germline, CDR1 is LGHNA and CDR2 is YSLEER.

The CDR3 region has the DNA TGTGCCAGCAGCCCTCAGGGGAGTTGGACAGATACGCAGTATTTT. It is translated as CASSPQGSWTDTQYF. The chain links TRBV11-3 to TRBJ2-3, with a tentative D call TRBD1 (6 bases). In germline, CDR1 is SGHNT, CDR2 YENEEA. The V gene lost 5 bases and the J gene lost 3 bases, with 15 bases spanning the gap. This CDR3 is built from 15 residues.

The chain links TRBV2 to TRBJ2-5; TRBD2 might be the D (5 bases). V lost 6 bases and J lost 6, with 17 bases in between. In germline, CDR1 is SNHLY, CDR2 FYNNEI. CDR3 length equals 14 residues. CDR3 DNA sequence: TGTGCCAGCAGCAGTAGTGCGGTAGCGAAGACCCAGTACTTC. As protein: CASSSSAVAKTQYF.

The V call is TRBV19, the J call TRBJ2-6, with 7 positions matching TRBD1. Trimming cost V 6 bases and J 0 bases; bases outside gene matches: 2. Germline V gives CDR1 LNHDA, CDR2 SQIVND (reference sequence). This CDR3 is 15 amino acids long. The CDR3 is CASSRQGSGANVLTF. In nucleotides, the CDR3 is TGTGCCAGTAGCCGACAGGGCTCTGGGGCCAACGTCCTGACTTTC.

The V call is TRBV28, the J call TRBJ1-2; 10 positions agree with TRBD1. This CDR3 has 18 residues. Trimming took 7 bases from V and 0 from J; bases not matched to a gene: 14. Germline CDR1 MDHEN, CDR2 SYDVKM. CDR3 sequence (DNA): TGTGCCAGCAAGTCCCCCGTGGGGACAGGGGTTGCTAACTATGGCTACACCTTC. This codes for CASKSPVGTGVANYGYTF.

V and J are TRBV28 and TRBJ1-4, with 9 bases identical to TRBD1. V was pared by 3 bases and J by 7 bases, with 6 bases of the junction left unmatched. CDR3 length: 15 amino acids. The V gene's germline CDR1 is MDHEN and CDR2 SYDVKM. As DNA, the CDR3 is TGTGCCAGCAGTTTCCGGGACAGGGTGCGTGAAAAACTGTTTTTT. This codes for CASSFRDRVREKLFF.